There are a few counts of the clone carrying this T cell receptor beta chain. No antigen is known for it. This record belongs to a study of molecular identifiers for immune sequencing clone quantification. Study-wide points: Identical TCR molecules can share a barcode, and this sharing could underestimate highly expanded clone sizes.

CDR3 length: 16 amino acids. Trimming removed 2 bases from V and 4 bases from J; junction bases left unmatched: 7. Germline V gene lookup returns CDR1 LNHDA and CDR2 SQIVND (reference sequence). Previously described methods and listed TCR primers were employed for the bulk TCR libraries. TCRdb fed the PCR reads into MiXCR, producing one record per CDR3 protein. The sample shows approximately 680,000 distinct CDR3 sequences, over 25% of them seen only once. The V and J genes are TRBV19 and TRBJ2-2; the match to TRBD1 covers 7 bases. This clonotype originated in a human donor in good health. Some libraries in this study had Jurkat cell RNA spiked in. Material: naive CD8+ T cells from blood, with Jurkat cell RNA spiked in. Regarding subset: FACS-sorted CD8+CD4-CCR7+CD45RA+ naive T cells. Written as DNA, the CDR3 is TGTGCCAGTAGTATAATCCTGGCAGGGGGCACCGGGGAGCTGTTTTTT. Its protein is CASSIILAGGTGELFF.